This TCR beta chain stems from a study of radiotherapy plus CTLA-4 blockade in lung cancer. Study as a whole: The study recorded objective responses in approximately 19% of patients and disease control in approximately 29%. General observations from the study: There was expansion of tumor-derived TCR clones in blood after radiotherapy plus ipilimumab. Reports state that early shifts in blood T cell clones, with interferon-beta, best predicted response.

Only in-frame clones appear in the TCRdb table, and some are missing; sequencing was by immunoSEQ multiplex PCR. The sample holds tens of thousands of clones; over 75% are singletons and the top ten take 20% to 25%. A word on this clone: Its antigen is still unknown.

Germline CDR1 is SGHRS and CDR2 is YFSETQ. Losses at the gene ends were 0 bases for V and 1 base for J; bases not matched to a gene: 8. This CDR3 has 18 residues. Chemo-refractory metastatic non-small-cell lung cancer patients underwent focal radiation alongside CTLA-4 blockade with ipilimumab. This sequence was found in a human donor with non-small cell lung cancer that progressed on radiotherapy plus ipilimumab. The sequencing used peripheral blood, collected from a patient treated with radiotherapy plus ipilimumab. The chain links TRBV5-1 to TRBJ2-1; TRBD2 agrees at 9 bases. CDR3 coding DNA: TGCGCCAGCAGCTTGGGGAAAGCGGGGGGTCAGTCCTACAATGAGCAGTTCTTC. Residues: CASSLGKAGGQSYNEQFF. Complete variable domain (other parts from reference TRBV5-1 and TRBJ2-1): KAGVTQTPRYLIKTRGQQVTLSCSPISGHRSVSWYQQTPGQGLQFLFEYFSETQRNKGNFPGRFSGRQFSNSRSEMNVSTLELGDSALYLCASSLGKAGGQSYNEQFFGPGTRLTVL.